This T cell receptor beta chain was recorded in a study of blood T cells in healthy people across ages. V lost 1 base, J lost 0 bases, and 9 bases lay in between. There are 15 residues in the CDR3. Looked up from germline, CDR1 is SGHNT and CDR2 is YENEEA. For the second PCR, which ran for 7 to 11 cycles, a sample-barcoded 5' primer and a J-beta primer mix were used. TCRdb re-analysed the 5' RACE reads in MiXCR, keeping a single row per CDR3 protein. The repertoire holds 950,000 to 1,200,000 distinct CDR3 sequences, with around two fifths as singletons. This clonotype was detected a few times. Sequencing was carried out using blood. The receptor comes from a man younger than 30 in good health. The chain carries TRBV11-3 and TRBJ1-1; D is unclear. Written as DNA, the CDR3 is TGTGCCAGCAGCTTAGGTCGCGATATGAACACTGAAGCTTTCTTT. It encodes CASSLGRDMNTEAFF.